These 21 T cell receptor beta chains were all obtained from the same sample, sequenced in a study of radiotherapy plus CTLA-4 blockade in lung cancer. The assay was immunoSEQ multiplex PCR, and TCRdb's table has in-frame clones only and misses some. The data show 50,000 to 65,000 clones, about 77% seen once. The specimen comprised peripheral blood, sampled from a patient treated with radiotherapy plus ipilimumab. Every receptor here comes from a human donor with non-small cell lung cancer whose response to radiotherapy plus ipilimumab could not be evaluated.

The chain uses TRBV5-1 and TRBJ2-5; 13 bases are shared with TRBD2. Trimming at V came to 3 bases and at J to 5 bases, leaving 10 bases not matched to a gene. CDR1 is SGHRS, CDR2 YFSETQ, per germline. The CDR3 loop spans 17 amino acids. As DNA, the CDR3 is TGCGCCAGCAGCTCCCGGACTAGCGGGGGTTTCAAGGAGACCCAGTACTTC. Translation gives CASSSRTSGGFKETQYF. The whole variable domain, remainder taken from reference TRBV5-1 and TRBJ2-5, is KAGVTQTPRYLIKTRGQQVTLSCSPISGHRSVSWYQQTPGQGLQFLFEYFSETQRNKGNFPGRFSGRQFSNSRSEMNVSTLELGDSALYLCASSSRTSGGFKETQYFGPGTRLLVL.

The rearrangement links TRBV5-4 to TRBJ1-6; D may be TRBD1 (6 bases). CDR3 length equals 14 residues. Trimming shortened V by 7 bases and J by 10 bases, and 18 bases separated the two germline ends. Germline CDR1 is SGHNT and CDR2 is YYREEE (reference sequence). For the CDR3, the DNA is TGTGCCAGCTCCCTTGGTGTAGGACAGTCACCCCTCCACTTT. Its protein is CASSLGVGQSPLHF.

This chain links TRBV5-1 with TRBJ2-7; 8 bases align to TRBD1. Looked up from germline, CDR1 is SGHRS and CDR2 is YFSETQ. V dropped 2 bases and J dropped 6; count of bases not matched to a gene: 7. This CDR3 has 14 residues. DNA for the CDR3: TGCGCCAGCAGCTTCGGGCAGGGGGCACGCGAGCAGTACTTC. It specifies CASSFGQGAREQYF.

This clone was counted a single time. The genes are TRBV29-1 and TRBJ2-2, with D perhaps TRBD2 (5 bases). The CDR3 has 13 amino acids. The germline gives CDR1 SQVTM, CDR2 ANQGSEA. The V and J ends lost 3 bases and 0 bases respectively, with 5 bases between them. CDR3: CSVDSANTGELFF. CDR3 nucleotide sequence: TGCAGCGTTGATAGCGCGAACACCGGGGAGCTGTTTTTT.

The chain recombines TRBV11-2 with TRBJ2-1; D gene uncertain. Germline V gene data show CDR1 as SGHAT and CDR2 as FQNNGV. The V gene lost 5 bases and the J gene lost 6 bases, with 17 bases spanning the gap. This CDR3 is 15 amino acids long. This chain's CDR3 is CASSVRRKDFNEQFF. In DNA, the CDR3 is TGTGCCAGCAGCGTCAGAAGGAAAGACTTCAATGAGCAGTTCTTC.

There are a few counts of this clone. The rearrangement links TRBV5-1 to TRBJ2-1, with 10 bases lining up with TRBD2. Germline CDR1 is SGHRS and CDR2 is YFSETQ. V was clipped by 4 bases and J by 7 bases; unmatched bases: 5. There are 14 residues in the CDR3. CDR3 nucleotides: TGCGCCAGCAGCGTAGCGGGGGGATCGAATGAGCAGTTCTTC. It codes for CASSVAGGSNEQFF.

This chain uses TRBV4-1 with TRBJ1-1, with 8 bases lining up with TRBD1. Looked up from germline, CDR1 is MGHRA and CDR2 is YSYEKL. CDR3 size: 16 residues. Losses at the gene ends were 2 bases for V and 0 bases for J; bases not matched to a gene: 5. CDR3 in DNA: TGCGCCAGCAGCCAATATGGGACAGGTATGAACACTGAAGCTTTCTTT. This gives the protein CASSQYGTGMNTEAFF.

By its share, this clone is medium-sized (0.01 to 0.1%). The chain carries TRBV7-2 and TRBJ1-1; 7 nucleotides align to TRBD1. The length of the CDR3 is 14 residues. The V gene end was trimmed by 2 bases and the J gene end by 5 bases; junction bases not matched to a gene: 5. Germline V gives CDR1 SGHTA, CDR2 FQGNSA. In DNA form, the CDR3 reads TGTGCCAGCAGCTTAATGGCAGGGGGAACTGAAGCTTTCTTT. Translating it yields CASSLMAGGTEAFF.

This chain connects TRBV5-1 to TRBJ2-1; a possible D gene is TRBD1 (5 bases). Per germline, CDR1 SGHRS and CDR2 YFSETQ. V was trimmed by 2 bases and J by 5 bases, leaving 14 bases between them. The CDR3 totals 15 residues. This chain's CDR3 is CASSLLVQGDNEQFF. The CDR3 DNA reads TGCGCCAGCAGCTTACTCGTACAAGGGGACAATGAGCAGTTCTTC.

The genes are TRBV19 and TRBJ1-3; D uncertain. CDR1 and CDR2 (germline): LNHDA, SQIVND (reference sequence). The CDR3 consists of 15 residues. The V gene lost 4 bases and the J gene lost 0 bases, with 10 bases spanning the gap. The CDR3 region has the DNA TGTGCCAGTAGTACGCAGGCCATCTCTGGAAACACCATATATTTT. This codes for CASSTQAISGNTIYF.

To note about this clone: Other DNA sequences in the sample encode the same CDR3. The V call is TRBV7-2, the J call TRBJ2-5; the D gene is possibly TRBD1 (7 bases). This CDR3 has 14 residues. The V gene lost 3 bases and the J gene lost 4 bases, with 12 bases spanning the gap. The germline gives CDR1 SGHTA, CDR2 FQGNSA. The CDR3 sequence is CASSFQGGGETQYF. The CDR3 DNA follows: TGTGCCAGCAGCTTCCAGGGGGGAGGAGAGACCCAGTACTTC.

V is TRBV6-1 and J is TRBJ1-2; tentative D call: TRBD1 (5 bases). V lost 6 bases, J lost 8 bases, and 16 bases lay in between. CDR1 and CDR2 from the germline V gene are MNHNS and SASEGT. The CDR3 runs 13 residues. The CDR3 is CASSPTDSWGYTF. The CDR3 DNA reads TGTGCCAGCAGCCCTACAGACAGCTGGGGCTACACCTTC.

This clone was seen only a few times. This chain uses TRBV5-1 with TRBJ2-1; 8 nucleotides match TRBD2. The germline V gene encodes CDR1 SGHRS and CDR2 YFSETQ. Trimming cost V 4 bases and J 3 bases; bases outside gene matches: 12. This CDR3 has 17 residues. The DNA of the CDR3 is TGCGCCAGCAGCCGGGAGGGGCGCAGCGGGGGCTACAATGAGCAGTTCTTC. Amino acids: CASSREGRSGGYNEQFF.

V and J are TRBV9 and TRBJ2-3; possibly TRBD1 for D (5 bases). The CDR3 extends over 17 amino acids. Trimming shortened V by 3 bases and J by 1 base, and 18 bases separated the two germline ends. The germline gives CDR1 SGDLS, CDR2 YYNGEE. This CDR3 is CASSARGLAGRTDTQYF. The CDR3, as DNA: TGTGCCAGCAGCGCGCGCGGCCTCGCAGGGCGCACAGATACGCAGTATTTT.

The V call is TRBV27, the J call TRBJ1-5; 7 bases are a match to TRBD1. The V gene's germline CDR1 is MNHEY and CDR2 SMNVEV (reference sequence). This CDR3 spans 15 amino acids. J lost 2 bases, V lost 6 bases, and 7 bases had no gene match. The CDR3 spells CASSLTGLGNQPQHF. CDR3 coding DNA: TGTGCCAGCAGCTTGACAGGGTTGGGCAATCAGCCCCAGCATTTT.

This clone was counted only a few times. The genes are TRBV19 and TRBJ2-3; 8 bases align to TRBD2. The CDR3 runs 16 residues. Germline V CDR1 and CDR2: LNHDA, SQIVND (reference sequence). J was trimmed by 1 base and V by 1 base; bases with no gene match: 4. The DNA for the CDR3 is TGTGCCAGTAGTATAGTGGGGACTAGGGGCACAGATACGCAGTATTTT. The encoded protein is CASSIVGTRGTDTQYF.

The V call is TRBV18, the J call TRBJ2-3; D is unresolved. Germline V gene sequence: CDR1 KGHSH, CDR2 LQKENI. Trimming took 3 bases from V and 6 from J, leaving 13 bases between them. The CDR3 spans 14 residues. CDR3 region: CASSPDSISDTQYF. The CDR3, as DNA: TGTGCCAGCTCACCCGATAGTATATCGGATACGCAGTATTTT.

The chain links TRBV30 to TRBJ2-7; 9 nucleotides align to TRBD1. The ends lost 2 bases at V and 6 bases at J; junction bases unmatched: 8. Germline V gives CDR1 GTSNPN, CDR2 SVGIG (reference sequence). The CDR3 length is 14 residues. The CDR3, as DNA: TGTGCCTGGAGTCGGGACAGGGAATGGTTCGAGCAGTACTTC. Encoded protein: CAWSRDREWFEQYF.

The rearrangement uses TRBV7-9 and TRBJ2-7; possibly TRBD1 for D (6 bases). Trimming removed 4 bases at V and 6 bases at J, with 19 bases between. The length of the CDR3 is 15 residues. From germline, CDR1 is SEHNR and CDR2 FQNEAQ (reference sequence). The CDR3 protein is CASSSRTAIVGEQYF. CDR3 sequence (DNA): TGTGCCAGCAGCTCCAGGACAGCTATCGTGGGCGAGCAGTACTTC.

The J gene is TRBJ2-5, the V gene TRBV11-1, with 7 bases lining up with TRBD1. The CDR3 has 13 residues. With 5 bases clipped from V and 5 bases from J, the junction kept 5 bases outside the gene matches. CDR1 is SGHAT, CDR2 FQDESV, per germline (reference sequence). In DNA form, the CDR3 reads TGTGCCAGCAGCCGGGGACAGCGGGAGACCCAGTACTTC. It translates to CASSRGQRETQYF. Complete variable domain (other parts from reference TRBV11-1 and TRBJ2-5): EAEVAQSPRYKITEKSQAVAFWCDPISGHATLYWYRQILGQGPELLVQFQDESVVDDSQLPKDRFSAERLKGVDSTLKIQPAELGDSAMYLCASSRGQRETQYFGPGTRLLVL.

This rearrangement joins TRBV4-2 to TRBJ2-1; 13 positions match TRBD2. The germline V gene encodes CDR1 LGHNA and CDR2 YNFKEQ. The CDR3 is 20 residues long. Trimming cost V 0 bases and J 4 bases; bases outside gene matches: 12. The CDR3, as DNA: TGTGCCAGCAGCCAAGAAATTGGACTAGCGGGGGCCCCGGGGTACAATGAGCAGTTCTTC. This sequence encodes CASSQEIGLAGAPGYNEQFF.